The 20 T cell receptor beta chains below were found in one sample sequenced in a study of CD8 T cells in Susac syndrome. The authors reverse transcribed roughly 0.5 to 1 ug RNA with random hexamers. TCRdb reanalysed the immunoSEQ multiplex PCR reads using MiXCR and keeps one entry per CDR3 protein. Of 150,000 or so distinct CDR3 sequences listed, around 90% were seen once; the top ten hold around 0.075%. Sequences were obtained from CD4+ T cells from PBMCs. These receptor sequences come from a human donor in good health.

This chain links TRBV12-3 or TRBV12-4 with TRBJ2-6; D may be TRBD1 (5 bases). V lost 0 bases to trimming and J lost 2 bases, with 8 bases between them. This CDR3 is 16 amino acids long. As DNA, the CDR3 is TGTGCCAGCAGTTTAGCGGGGCAGGCTGGGGCCAACGTCCTGACTTTC. The encoded protein is CASSLAGQAGANVLTF.

The chain carries TRBV19 and TRBJ2-1; TRBD2 matches at 7 bases. V lost 5 bases, J lost 6 bases, and 13 bases stayed unmatched. The germline V gene has CDR1 LNHDA and CDR2 SQIVND (reference sequence). The CDR3 loop spans 16 amino acids. As DNA, the CDR3 is TGTGCCAGTAGTTCTCCGGAAGCGGGAAGGGGCAATGAGCAGTTCTTC. Protein sequence: CASSSPEAGRGNEQFF.

This clonotype was observed a single time. This chain connects TRBV24-1 to TRBJ2-3; tentative D call: TRBD1 (5 bases). Trimming left V 0 bases short and J 0 bases short, with 9 bases between. The CDR3 is 16 amino acids. The germline gives CDR1 KGHDR, CDR2 SFDVKD. CDR3 sequence: CATSDLRTPSTDTQYF. The DNA of the CDR3 is TGTGCCACCAGTGATTTGAGGACACCTAGCACAGATACGCAGTATTTT.

The gene calls are TRBV30 and TRBJ2-5; 7 bases match TRBD1. CDR3 length: 10 residues. V trimming: 5 bases; J trimming: 8 bases; junction bases outside the gene matches: 2. The germline V gene encodes CDR1 GTSNPN and CDR2 SVGIG (reference sequence). In DNA form, the CDR3 reads TGTGCCTGGGGGACAGCTACCCAGTACTTC. Protein product: CAWGTATQYF. The full variable domain, rest sourced from reference TRBV30 and TRBJ2-5, is SQTIHQWPATLVQPVGSPLSLECTVEGTSNPNLYWYRQAAGRGLQLLFYSVGIGQISSEVPQNLSASRPQDRQFILSSKKLLLSDSGFYLCAWGTATQYFGPGTRLLVL.

The V and J genes are TRBV29-1 and TRBJ2-7; a possible D gene is TRBD2 (6 bases). Trimming took off 6 bases at V and 2 bases at J, with 29 bases between the two ends. The length of the CDR3 is 18 residues. CDR1 is SQVTM and CDR2 is ANQGSEA in the germline V gene. The CDR3 nucleotides read TGCAGCGTCGCCGGGGCCAAAGTTGGGCTAGCGCATACCTACGAGCAGTACTTC. It specifies CSVAGAKVGLAHTYEQYF.

Here the CDR3 reads CASSPRTGLNTGELFF. The CDR3 DNA reads TGTGCCAGCTCACCCCGGACAGGGCTGAACACCGGGGAGCTGTTTTTT. The chain employs TRBV18 and TRBJ2-2; TRBD1 matches at 8 bases. With 3 bases clipped from V and 1 base from J, the junction kept 4 bases outside the gene matches. The CDR3 length is 16 residues. Germline CDR1 reads KGHSH; CDR2 reads LQKENI.

The CDR3 spells CSVEDMGLGGEKLFF. CDR3 sequence (DNA): TGCAGCGTTGAAGATATGGGGTTGGGGGGAGAAAAACTGTTTTTT. The V gene is TRBV29-1, the J gene TRBJ1-4, with a weak D call TRBD1 (5 bases). The CDR3 is 15 amino acids. Germline V gene sequence: CDR1 SQVTM, CDR2 ANQGSEA. V lost 0 bases to trimming and J lost 8 bases, with 16 bases between them. The entire variable domain, with the rest obtained from reference TRBV29-1 and TRBJ1-4, is as follows: SAVISQKPSRDICQRGTSLTIQCQVDSQVTMMFWYRQQPGQSLTLIATANQGSEATYESGFVIDKFPISRPNLTFSTLTVSNMSPEDSSIYLCSVEDMGLGGEKLFFGSGTQLSVL.

The V and J genes are TRBV5-1 and TRBJ2-3; TRBD2 agrees at 12 bases. The CDR3 consists of 14 residues. Trimming removed 4 bases from V and 11 bases from J; junction bases left unmatched: 8. Germline lookup yields CDR1 SGHRS and CDR2 YFSETQ. DNA for the CDR3: TGCGCCAGCAGCCCGAGGCCTAGCGGGGGGGAGCAGTATTTT. As protein: CASSPRPSGGEQYF.

The gene calls are TRBV5-1 and TRBJ2-6; D gene unclear. Trimming cost V 9 bases and J 0 bases, with 31 bases left between them. The CDR3 runs to 21 residues. Germline V gene data show CDR1 as SGHRS and CDR2 as YFSETQ. As DNA, the CDR3 is TGCGCCACATACGAAGGGCCCTCGACCCACTCCCTACTCTCTGGGGCCAACGTCCTGACTTTC. This codes for CATYEGPSTHSLLSGANVLTF.

The CDR3 nucleotides are TGCAGTGCTAGGGGGAGGATGCAGTCCCAGCAGTACTTC. This gives the protein CSARGRMQSQQYF. V and J are TRBV20-1 and TRBJ2-7, with a tentative D call TRBD2 (6 bases). Germline-derived CDR1 and CDR2 are DFQATT and SNEGSKA (reference sequence). V dropped 3 bases and J dropped 8 bases, with 17 bases sitting between them. The CDR3 covers 13 residues.

The gene calls are TRBV18 and TRBJ2-1, with 8 bases matching TRBD1. This CDR3 has 15 amino acids. V lost 2 bases, J lost 3 bases, and 3 bases stayed unmatched. The germline V gene has CDR1 KGHSH and CDR2 LQKENI. The CDR3: CASSPTGQGYNEQFF. The CDR3 nucleotides are TGTGCCAGCTCACCAACAGGACAGGGCTACAATGAGCAGTTCTTC.

V gene TRBV5-6 combines with J gene TRBJ1-1, with 8 bases that match TRBD1. The CDR3 length is 14 residues. Trimming took 2 bases from V and 4 from J; bases not matched to a gene: 4. The germline V gene encodes CDR1 SGHDT and CDR2 YYEEEE. CDR3 in amino acids: CASSFPDRGTEAFF. For the CDR3, the DNA is TGTGCCAGCAGCTTCCCCGACAGGGGCACTGAAGCTTTCTTT.

This chain links TRBV5-1 with TRBJ2-5, with TRBD2 matching 10 bases. V trimming: 3 bases; J trimming: 6 bases; junction bases outside the gene matches: 17. The CDR3 runs to 18 residues. Germline assignment: CDR1 SGHRS and CDR2 YFSETQ. CDR3 in DNA: TGCGCCAGCAGCTGGGGGGCGGTAGCGGGAGGAGTTGGAAAGACCCAGTACTTC. This sequence encodes CASSWGAVAGGVGKTQYF. Using reference TRBV5-1 and TRBJ2-5 for the parts outside the CDR3, the full variable domain is KAGVTQTPRYLIKTRGQQVTLSCSPISGHRSVSWYQQTPGQGLQFLFEYFSETQRNKGNFPGRFSGRQFSNSRSEMNVSTLELGDSALYLCASSWGAVAGGVGKTQYFGPGTRLLVL.

This chain links TRBV4-1 with TRBJ1-2; TRBD1 matches 7 bases. This CDR3 contains 15 residues. J gave up 4 bases and V 0 bases, and 5 bases lay outside the gene matches. Germline CDR1 is MGHRA and CDR2 is YSYEKL. This CDR3 reads CASSQETRGPYGYTF. DNA of the CDR3: TGCGCCAGCAGCCAAGAAACGAGGGGGCCCTATGGCTACACCTTC.

The rearrangement links TRBV5-1 to TRBJ2-5; 7 bases map to TRBD2. The V segment lost 4 bases and the J segment 3 bases; nucleotides outside the gene matches: 3. The CDR3 extends over 13 amino acids. Germline CDR1 SGHRS, CDR2 YFSETQ. For the CDR3, the DNA is TGCGCCAGCAGCGCGGGGGAGGAAGAGACCCAGTACTTC. It translates to CASSAGEEETQYF.

This chain links TRBV6-5 with TRBJ1-5; D unclear. V lost 6 bases to trimming and J lost 6 bases, with 12 bases between them. The CDR3 is made up of 13 amino acids. Germline lookup yields CDR1 MNHEY and CDR2 SVGAGI. The CDR3 DNA is TGTGCCAGCAGGAGCTTCAGGAGTCAGCCCCAGCATTTT. Translation: CASRSFRSQPQHF.

The rearrangement joins TRBV6-2 or TRBV6-3 to TRBJ2-1; D is unresolved. Germline V CDR1 and CDR2: MNHEY, SVGEGT. Trimming took off 0 bases at V and 6 bases at J, with 9 bases between the two ends. The CDR3 sequence is 14 residues long. CDR3 DNA sequence: TGTGCCAGCAGTTACTCGACCCATTCCAATGAGCAGTTCTTC. Its protein is CASSYSTHSNEQFF.

CDR3 in DNA: TGTGCCATCAGGGGCGGAACTGAAGCTTTCTTT. Encoded protein: CAIRGGTEAFF. J is TRBJ1-1 and V is TRBV10-3, with unresolved D. V was pared by 6 bases and J by 5 bases, with 7 bases between. CDR1 is ENHRY, CDR2 SYGVKD, per germline. The CDR3 sequence is 11 residues long.

The rearrangement joins TRBV7-2 to TRBJ1-1; tentatively, D is TRBD1 (5 bases). Between the trimmed V and J ends, which lost 1 base and 7 bases, there was a span of 13 bases. Germline lookup yields CDR1 SGHTA and CDR2 FQGNSA. This CDR3 spans 14 amino acids. DNA of the CDR3: TGTGCCAGCAGCTTAGAAGCAGGGTGGGGTGAAGCTTTCTTT. This translates into CASSLEAGWGEAFF.

The rearrangement uses TRBV5-1 and TRBJ2-2, with a possible D match to TRBD2 (6 bases). The V end was cut by 7 bases, the J end by 6 bases, with 10 bases between. Germline CDR1 is SGHRS and CDR2 is YFSETQ. The length of the CDR3 is 12 residues. The CDR3 bases are TGCGCCAGCCATAGGGAGGCCGGGGAGCTGTTTTTT. Its protein product is CASHREAGELFF. Looking up the rest from reference TRBV5-1 and TRBJ2-2 gives the full variable domain: KAGVTQTPRYLIKTRGQQVTLSCSPISGHRSVSWYQQTPGQGLQFLFEYFSETQRNKGNFPGRFSGRQFSNSRSEMNVSTLELGDSALYLCASHREAGELFFGEGSRLTVL.